This entry describes one T cell receptor (beta chain). Its antigen remains unknown. This entry belongs to a study of cytomegalovirus exposure and HLA in healthy donors. The PCR ran on 60 Vbeta and 13 Jbeta primers. Using immunoSEQ multiplex PCR, the repertoire was profiled, and TCRdb retains in-frame clones only, with some absent. The data hold 130,000 to 150,000 clones, with around 86% observed a single time. Whole-study findings and limits: Available immune exposure information covered CMV serostatus only.

Between the trimmed V and J ends, which lost 2 bases and 0 bases, there was a span of 4 bases. CDR3 length: 14 residues. Germline assignment: CDR1 SGHNT and CDR2 YENEEA. This sequence joins TRBV11-3 and TRBJ2-2; no clear D gene. Sequenced: PBMCs. The sequence was obtained from a woman in her twenties or thirties in good health and CMV-seronegative. The CDR3 sequence: CASSLYSNTGELFF. CDR3 DNA: TGTGCCAGCAGCTTATACTCGAACACCGGGGAGCTGTTTTTT. The full variable domain, rest sourced from reference TRBV11-3 and TRBJ2-2, is EAGVVQSPRYKIIEKKQPVAFWCNPISGHNTLYWYLQNLGQGPELLIRYENEEAVDDSQLPKDRFSAERLKGVDSTLKIQPAELGDSAVYLCASSLYSNTGELFFGEGSRLTVL.